This is a list of T cell receptor beta chains from one sample in a study of long-term antiretroviral therapy in people with HIV. The protocol was immunoSEQ multiplex PCR, while the TCRdb copy is restricted to in-frame clones and leaves out a portion. This sample has 35,000 or so clones, with 94% found just once. This sample comprised unsorted PBMCs, obtained 4.1 years after starting antiretroviral therapy. These receptors all stem from a woman in her forties or fifties with HIV. CDR3s include the opening cysteine and the closing phenylalanine or tryptophan. D genes are given only for firm matches. The listing skips clone size in some rows; elsewhere it reads once, few, many or a size class.

v_gene	abundance	d_gene	j_gene	CDR3aa	CDR3nt
TRBV27	NA	TRBD1	TRBJ2-7	CASSGTAMYEQYF	TGTGCCAGCAGTGGGACAGCGATGTACGAGCAGTACTTC
TRBV9	NA	TRBD2	TRBJ2-1	CASGWGGGASYNEQFF	TGTGCCAGCGGGTGGGGCGGGGGGGCCTCCTACAATGAGCAGTTCTTC
TRBV7-9	NA	NA	TRBJ1-3	CASSVGSRRNTIYF	TGTGCCAGCAGCGTGGGGTCCCGGAGAAACACCATATATTTT
TRBV30	once	NA	TRBJ1-1	CAWSPRSGRKAFF	TGTGCCTGGAGTCCCCGGTCGGGACGTAAAGCTTTCTTT
TRBV10-3	NA	NA	TRBJ2-7	CAISVAGRLNEQYF	TGTGCCATCAGTGTTGCGGGACGGCTTAACGAGCAGTACTTC
TRBV27	NA	TRBD1	TRBJ1-4	CASRATGVYEKLFF	TGTGCCAGCAGAGCGACAGGGGTTTATGAAAAACTGTTTTTT
TRBV2	once	NA	TRBJ2-5	CASSEAVRRINQETQYF	TGTGCCAGCAGTGAAGCCGTCAGAAGGATAAATCAAGAGACCCAGTACTTC
TRBV7-3	NA	TRBD2	TRBJ2-1	CASSLWGTSGAVEQFF	TGTGCCAGCAGCTTATGGGGAACTAGCGGGGCGGTGGAGCAGTTCTTC
TRBV7-7	NA	NA	TRBJ1-5	CASSPRSRNRERNQPQHF	TGTGCTAGCAGCCCCCGGTCGAGGAACCGAGAACGCAATCAGCCCCAGCATTTT
TRBV19	NA	NA	TRBJ2-2	CASSGLGNTGELFF	TGTGCCAGTAGTGGACTGGGCAACACCGGGGAGCTGTTTTTT
TRBV6-5	NA	NA	TRBJ2-1	CASSYRGTYNEQFF	TGTGCCAGCAGTTACAGGGGCACCTACAATGAGCAGTTCTTC
TRBV4-3	once	NA	TRBJ1-3	CASSQVYLTKSGNTIYF	TGCGCCAGCAGCCAAGTTTATTTGACCAAATCGGGAAACACCATATATTTT
TRBV7-3	NA	NA	TRBJ1-5	CASARRGGDQPQHF	TGTGCCAGCGCCCGGCGGGGAGGGGATCAGCCCCAGCATTTT
TRBV21-1	once	NA	TRBJ2-7	CASSKPWDDRYEQYF	TGTGCCAGCAGCAAACCCTGGGACGACCGCTACGAGCAGTACTTC
TRBV5-5	NA	NA	TRBJ2-5	CASSLPGVRETQYF	TGTGCCAGCAGCTTGCCAGGGGTTAGAGAGACCCAGTACTTC
TRBV19	NA	NA	TRBJ1-1	CASSLSPRVEAFF	TGTGCCAGTAGCCTAAGCCCCCGTGTGGAAGCTTTCTTT
TRBV7-8	NA	NA	TRBJ1-2	CASSRQVYGYTF	TGTGCCAGCAGCCGCCAAGTCTATGGCTACACCTTC
TRBV7-9	NA	TRBD2	TRBJ2-1	CASSRATGGPREQFF	TGTGCCAGCAGCCGAGCTACGGGGGGGCCACGTGAGCAGTTCTTC
TRBV5-8	NA	NA	TRBJ2-7	CASSLTREQYF	TGTGCCAGCAGCTTGACGCGCGAGCAGTACTTC
TRBV6-5	once	NA	TRBJ2-3	CASSYGGSDTQYF	TGTGCCAGCAGTTACGGCGGTTCAGATACGCAGTATTTT
TRBV10-3	NA	NA	TRBJ1-4	CAISEGSANEKLFF	TGTGCCATCAGTGAGGGGTCCGCTAATGAAAAACTGTTTTTT
TRBV19	once	TRBD1	TRBJ2-3	CASSIPGTGSGDTQYF	TGTGCCAGTAGTATCCCCGGGACAGGGAGTGGGGATACGCAGTATTTT
TRBV5-1	NA	NA	TRBJ2-5	CASSLADGLAGTNQETQYF	TGCGCCAGCAGCTTGGCCGACGGGTTGGCGGGGACCAACCAAGAGACCCAGTACTTC
TRBV7-9	NA	TRBD2	TRBJ2-1	CASSFDSGGSYNEQFF	TGTGCCAGCAGCTTCGATAGCGGGGGGTCCTACAATGAGCAGTTCTTC
TRBV10-3	NA	NA	TRBJ1-4	CAIAPQGGNEKLFF	TGTGCCATAGCCCCTCAGGGTGGGAATGAAAAACTGTTTTTT
TRBV5-5	NA	NA	TRBJ1-2	CASSRDRTNYGYTF	TGTGCCAGCAGCCGGGACCGAACTAACTATGGCTACACCTTC
TRBV29-1	NA	NA	TRBJ1-1	CSGQAAWEAFF	TGCAGCGGCCAAGCTGCCTGGGAAGCTTTCTTT
TRBV9	NA	NA	TRBJ1-1	CASSVVGSTEAFF	TGTGCCAGCAGCGTCGTCGGGAGCACTGAAGCTTTCTTT
TRBV29-1	NA	NA	TRBJ1-2	CSVVGGDYGYTF	TGCAGCGTTGTCGGAGGGGATTATGGCTACACCTTC
TRBV6-5	NA	TRBD2	TRBJ2-1	CASSSPSGAYNEQFF	TGTGCCAGCAGTAGTCCTAGCGGGGCCTACAATGAGCAGTTCTTC
TRBV7-9	NA	NA	TRBJ1-3	CASSLPGTGNTIYF	TGTGCCAGCAGCTTACCAGGGACTGGAAACACCATATATTTT
TRBV14	NA	NA	TRBJ2-3	CASSQAVGNTDTQYF	TGTGCCAGCAGCCAAGCAGTGGGGAACACAGATACGCAGTATTTT
TRBV7-2	NA	TRBD2	TRBJ2-5	CASSSQRGGRETQYF	TGTGCCAGCAGCTCACAGCGGGGGGGCCGGGAGACCCAGTACTTC
TRBV29-1	NA	NA	TRBJ2-3	CSVDGVAGTDTQYF	TGCAGCGTGGATGGTGTTGCAGGCACAGATACGCAGTATTTT
TRBV29-1	NA	TRBD1	TRBJ2-1	CSVDGRGPYNEQFF	TGCAGCGTTGATGGCAGGGGGCCCTACAATGAGCAGTTCTTC
TRBV5-4	NA	TRBD2	TRBJ2-7	CASSPTSGGAYEQYF	TGTGCCAGCAGCCCAACTAGCGGGGGGGCCTACGAGCAGTACTTC
TRBV5-1	NA	TRBD1	TRBJ2-7	CASSWDRGANEQYF	TGCGCCAGCAGCTGGGACAGGGGGGCCAACGAGCAGTACTTC
TRBV9	NA	NA	TRBJ2-7	CASSVGQTYEQYF	TGTGCCAGCAGCGTAGGACAGACCTACGAGCAGTACTTC
TRBV5-1	NA	NA	TRBJ1-3	CASSLGSTSGNTIYF	TGCGCCAGCAGCTTGGGGTCAACCTCTGGAAACACCATATATTTT
TRBV4-2	NA	NA	TRBJ1-2	CASSQDREDYGYTF	TGTGCCAGCAGCCAAGACAGGGAGGACTATGGCTACACCTTC
TRBV7-2	NA	NA	TRBJ1-3	CASSFGGAGNTIYF	TGTGCCAGCAGCTTCGGGGGTGCCGGAAACACCATATATTTT
TRBV6-5	NA	NA	TRBJ2-5	CASTAAGAGQRTQYF	TGTGCCAGCACCGCCGCGGGGGCTGGACAGCGGACCCAGTACTTC